This paragraph reports one TCR beta chain. Its antigen is unidentified. Assay runs were performed at deep level. An even split of each subset's genomic DNA across several immunoSEQ plates was performed. Libraries were prepared by immunoSEQ multiplex PCR; TCRdb keeps only in-frame clonotypes and omits some of them. The data contain approximately 320,000 clones, around 86% of them singletons. Germline CDR1 reads MDHEN; CDR2 reads SYDVKM. With 2 bases clipped from V and 7 bases from J, the junction kept 3 bases outside the gene matches. The length of the CDR3 is 14 residues. This record belongs to a study of shared clonotypes between healthy human individuals. Overall study context: Every donor yielded three CD4 naive, three CD4 memory, two CD8 naive and one CD8 memory plate. Study-wide results and limits: Shared clonotypes: about 4.6% naive CD4, roughly 3.5% naive CD8, under 2.5% memory CD4, more than 0.3% memory CD8.

The source of this sequence is a young man in good health. The rearrangement links TRBV28 to TRBJ2-2, with 8 bases aligning to TRBD1. The sample comprised memory CD8+ T cells sorted from blood. Subset in this sample: CD45RO+ cells pooled with CCR7-negative TemRA cells. The CDR3 DNA reads TGTGCCAGCAGTTTACAGGGGGCTAGCGGGGAGCTGTTTTTT. Encoded protein: CASSLQGASGELFF. The full variable domain, its missing parts supplied by reference TRBV28 and TRBJ2-2, is DVKVTQSSRYLVKRTGEKVFLECVQDMDHENMFWYRQDPGLGLRLIYFSYDVKMKEKGDIPEGYSVSREKKERFSLILESASTNQTSMYLCASSLQGASGELFFGEGSRLTVL.